These T cell receptor beta chains were read from a single sample in a study of PD-1 blockade in classical Hodgkin lymphoma. The repertoire was sequenced with immunoSEQ multiplex PCR; TCRdb's copy has only in-frame clones and lacks some. The data hold roughly 50,000 clones, with approximately 89% observed a single time. Sequenced material: peripheral blood mononuclear cells (PBMCs), taken before the fourth cycle of nivolumab. The source is a human donor with classical Hodgkin lymphoma. CDR3s include the opening cysteine and the closing phenylalanine or tryptophan. Fields, in order: V gene, clone size, J gene, D gene, CDR3 protein, CDR3 DNA. D genes are given only for firm matches. Only some rows state a clone size, as once, few, many or a class for expanded clones.

V gene: TRBV29-1
clone size: once
J gene: TRBJ2-2
D gene: .
CDR3 protein: CSVGPSSGELFF
CDR3 DNA: TGCAGCGTTGGCCCTAGTAGTGGGGAGCTGTTTTTT

V gene: TRBV11-1
clone size: .
J gene: TRBJ2-2
D gene: .
CDR3 protein: CASTPGGGVAGELFF
CDR3 DNA: TGTGCCAGCACCCCTGGAGGGGGAGTGGCCGGGGAGCTGTTTTTT

V gene: TRBV7-9
clone size: .
J gene: TRBJ1-2
D gene: .
CDR3 protein: CASSLDRPGVGYTF
CDR3 DNA: TGTGCCAGCAGCTTAGACAGACCCGGCGTCGGCTACACCTTC

V gene: TRBV25-1
clone size: .
J gene: TRBJ1-1
D gene: .
CDR3 protein: CASSEPSMGAFF
CDR3 DNA: TGTGCCAGCAGTGAGCCCTCAATGGGAGCTTTCTTT

V gene: TRBV4-1
clone size: .
J gene: TRBJ2-2
D gene: .
CDR3 protein: CASSQGLLVELFF
CDR3 DNA: TGCGCCAGCAGCCAAGGACTCCTGGTGGAGCTGTTTTTT

V gene: TRBV28
clone size: .
J gene: TRBJ2-7
D gene: TRBD2
CDR3 protein: CASSLAGGGGETYEQYF
CDR3 DNA: TGTGCCAGCAGCCTAGCGGGGGGAGGTGGGGAGACATACGAGCAGTACTTC

V gene: TRBV7-8
clone size: .
J gene: TRBJ1-4
D gene: .
CDR3 protein: CASSLLRGNEKLFF
CDR3 DNA: TGTGCCAGCAGCTTACTACGGGGGAATGAAAAACTGTTTTTT

V gene: TRBV29-1
clone size: .
J gene: TRBJ1-1
D gene: .
CDR3 protein: CSARADPNTEAFF
CDR3 DNA: TGCAGCGCTCGGGCTGACCCGAACACTGAAGCTTTCTTT

V gene: TRBV7-8
clone size: .
J gene: TRBJ2-2
D gene: .
CDR3 protein: CASSLVEGIGELFF
CDR3 DNA: TGTGCCAGCAGCTTAGTTGAGGGCATCGGGGAGCTGTTTTTT

V gene: TRBV13
clone size: .
J gene: TRBJ2-7
D gene: TRBD2
CDR3 protein: CASSSRTSGLEQYF
CDR3 DNA: TGTGCCAGCAGCTCTAGGACTAGCGGACTCGAGCAGTACTTC

V gene: TRBV5-4
clone size: .
J gene: TRBJ1-2
D gene: .
CDR3 protein: CASSPGRGGYGYTF
CDR3 DNA: TGTGCCAGCAGCCCCGGGAGGGGTGGCTATGGCTACACCTTC

V gene: TRBV6-1
clone size: .
J gene: TRBJ1-1
D gene: .
CDR3 protein: CATWTAMNTEAFF
CDR3 DNA: TGTGCCACGTGGACAGCCATGAACACTGAAGCTTTCTTT

V gene: TRBV28
clone size: .
J gene: TRBJ2-7
D gene: TRBD1
CDR3 protein: CASLTGGQGGEQYF
CDR3 DNA: TGTGCCAGCCTGACCGGAGGACAGGGGGGCGAGCAGTACTTC

V gene: TRBV19
clone size: .
J gene: TRBJ2-6
D gene: .
CDR3 protein: CASSSSGANVLTF
CDR3 DNA: TGTGCCAGTAGTTCCTCCGGGGCCAACGTCCTGACTTTC

V gene: TRBV4-2
clone size: .
J gene: TRBJ2-7
D gene: .
CDR3 protein: CASSQEAGISSYEQYF
CDR3 DNA: TGTGCCAGCAGCCAAGAAGCCGGAATAAGCTCCTACGAGCAGTACTTC

V gene: TRBV4-2
clone size: .
J gene: TRBJ2-1
D gene: TRBD2
CDR3 protein: CASSQRTSGSVEQFF
CDR3 DNA: TGTGCCAGCAGCCAACGTACTAGCGGGAGTGTTGAGCAGTTCTTC

V gene: TRBV7-8
clone size: .
J gene: TRBJ2-7
D gene: .
CDR3 protein: CASSLRQPYEQYF
CDR3 DNA: TGTGCCAGCAGCTTACGACAGCCATACGAGCAGTACTTC

V gene: TRBV7-2
clone size: .
J gene: TRBJ2-3
D gene: TRBD1
CDR3 protein: CASSHRQGGETDTQYF
CDR3 DNA: TGTGCCAGCAGCCACCGACAGGGGGGAGAGACAGATACGCAGTATTTT

V gene: TRBV9
clone size: .
J gene: TRBJ1-1
D gene: TRBD1
CDR3 protein: CASSRGTVNTEAFF
CDR3 DNA: TGTGCCAGCAGCCGTGGGACAGTGAACACTGAAGCTTTCTTT

V gene: TRBV5-4
clone size: .
J gene: TRBJ2-2
D gene: .
CDR3 protein: CASSLAGPGELFF
CDR3 DNA: TGTGCCAGCAGCTTGGCTGGGCCCGGGGAGCTGTTTTTT

V gene: TRBV27
clone size: .
J gene: TRBJ1-1
D gene: .
CDR3 protein: CASSPRNMNTEAFF
CDR3 DNA: TGTGCCAGCAGTCCCAGAAACATGAACACTGAAGCTTTCTTT